This T cell receptor beta chain stems from a study of chemoradiotherapy in HPV16-positive cancers. CDR1 MNHNS and CDR2 SASEGT come from the germline V gene. This CDR3 contains 15 residues. V was pared by 2 bases and J by 7 bases, with 17 bases between. Generated by immunoSEQ multiplex PCR, the TCRdb table keeps only in-frame clones and is missing some. The data show several thousand clones, approximately 79% seen once. The sequences come from tumor tissue, collected from a patient who underwent chemoradiotherapy. J is TRBJ1-2 and V is TRBV6-1; D is possibly TRBD1 (5 bases). This receptor was taken from a human donor with HPV-associated anogenital cancer. The CDR3 protein is CASSEYEGQGSGYTF. CDR3 DNA sequence: TGTGCCAGCAGTGAATACGAGGGGCAGGGAAGTGGCTACACCTTC.